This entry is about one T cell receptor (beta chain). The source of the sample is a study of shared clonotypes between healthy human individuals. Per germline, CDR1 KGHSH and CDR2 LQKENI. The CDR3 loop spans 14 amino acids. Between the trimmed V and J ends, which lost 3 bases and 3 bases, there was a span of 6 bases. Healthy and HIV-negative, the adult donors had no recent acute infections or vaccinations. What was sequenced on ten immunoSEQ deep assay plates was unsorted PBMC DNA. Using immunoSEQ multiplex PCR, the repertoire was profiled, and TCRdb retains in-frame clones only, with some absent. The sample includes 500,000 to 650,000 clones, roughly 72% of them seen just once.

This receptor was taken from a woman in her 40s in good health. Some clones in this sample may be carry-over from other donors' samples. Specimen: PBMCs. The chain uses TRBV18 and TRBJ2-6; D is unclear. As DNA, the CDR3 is TGTGCCAGCTCACCCCCTAATGGGGCCAACGTCCTGACTTTC. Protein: CASSPPNGANVLTF.